Listed here is a single T cell receptor beta chain. The antigen is undetermined. Isolated PBMCs totaled at least 6 million in each sample. Combining a sample-barcoded 5' primer with a J-beta primer mix, a second PCR ran for 7 to 11 cycles. A 12-random-nucleotide template-switch adaptor tagged each cDNA molecule. TCRdb fed the 5' RACE reads into MiXCR, producing one record per CDR3 protein. The sample contains around 780,000 distinct CDR3 sequences, 20% to 30% of which appear only once. This sample was included in a study of blood T cells in healthy people across ages. Study-wide findings and caveats: Measured against age, TCR beta diversity per million T cells decreased in a roughly linear manner.

Trimming removed 5 bases at V and 6 bases at J, with 13 bases between. CDR1 and CDR2 (germline): DFQATT, SNEGSKA (reference sequence). This CDR3 has 12 amino acids. These same data were also listed under a study on T cells of mothers and their children.

The V gene is TRBV20-1, the J gene TRBJ1-1, with unresolved D. The sequenced material came from blood. This sequence originates from a boy aged 5-17 years in good health. The CDR3 loop reads CSARSRWAEAFF. In nucleotides, the CDR3 is TGCAGTGCTCGCAGTCGTTGGGCTGAAGCTTTCTTT.